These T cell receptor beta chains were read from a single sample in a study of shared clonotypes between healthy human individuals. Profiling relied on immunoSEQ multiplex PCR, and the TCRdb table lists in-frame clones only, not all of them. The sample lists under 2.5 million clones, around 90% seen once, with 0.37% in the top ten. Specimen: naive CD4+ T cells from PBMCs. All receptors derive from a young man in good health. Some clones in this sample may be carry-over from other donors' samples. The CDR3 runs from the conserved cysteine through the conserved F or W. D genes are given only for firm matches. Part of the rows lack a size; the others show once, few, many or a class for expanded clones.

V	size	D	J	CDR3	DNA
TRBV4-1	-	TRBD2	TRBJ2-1	CASSPKYPGGVFYEGDEQFF	TGCGCCAGCAGCCCAAAGTACCCCGGGGGGGTTTTTTATGAAGGGGATGAGCAGTTCTTC
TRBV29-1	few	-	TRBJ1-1	CSVEFGMDTEAFF	TGCAGCGTTGAATTCGGGATGGACACTGAAGCTTTCTTT
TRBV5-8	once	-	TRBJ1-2	CASSPLGRDGYTF	TGTGCCAGCAGCCCCCTTGGTCGGGATGGCTACACCTTC
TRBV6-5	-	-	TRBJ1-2	CASSYSAREGNYGYTF	TGTGCCAGCAGTTACTCAGCCCGGGAAGGTAACTATGGCTACACCTTC
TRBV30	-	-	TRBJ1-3	CAWRGASAGNTIYF	TGTGCCTGGAGGGGGGCGTCGGCCGGAAACACCATATATTTT
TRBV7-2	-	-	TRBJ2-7	CASSLGMRREQYF	TGTGCCAGCAGCTTAGGGATGAGGCGCGAGCAGTACTTC
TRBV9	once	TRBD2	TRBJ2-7	CASSLGLAREQYF	TGTGCCAGCAGCCTAGGACTAGCGCGAGAGCAGTACTTC
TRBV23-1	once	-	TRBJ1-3	CARGKGGQPICSGNTIYF	TGCGCCAGAGGGAAGGGTGGACAGCCGATTTGCTCTGGAAACACCATATATTTT
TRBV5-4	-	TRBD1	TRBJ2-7	CASSLDDRALHF	TGTGCCAGCAGCTTGGACGACAGGGCTTTGCACTTC
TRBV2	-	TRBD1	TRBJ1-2	CATLDRGKGYTF	TGTGCCACCTTGGACAGGGGGAAAGGCTACACCTTC
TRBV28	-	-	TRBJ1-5	CASSLGREGSNQPQHF	TGTGCCAGCAGTTTGGGCAGGGAGGGCAGCAATCAGCCCCAGCATTTT
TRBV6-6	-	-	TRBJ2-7	CATSNRAYEQYF	TGTGCCACCTCCAATCGGGCCTACGAGCAGTACTTC
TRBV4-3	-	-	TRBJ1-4	CASSQMRGETNEKLFF	TGCGCCAGCAGCCAAATGAGGGGGGAAACTAATGAAAAACTGTTTTTT
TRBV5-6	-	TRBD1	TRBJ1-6	CASSWWTGGRVSPLHF	TGTGCCAGCAGCTGGTGGACAGGGGGCCGGGTATCACCCCTCCACTTT
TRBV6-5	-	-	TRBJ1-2	CASSNTGAQAYGYTF	TGTGCCAGCAGCAACACGGGGGCGCAGGCCTATGGCTACACCTTC
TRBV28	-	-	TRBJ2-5	CASSLGSGTQYF	TGTGCCAGCAGTTTAGGGAGTGGGACCCAGTACTTC
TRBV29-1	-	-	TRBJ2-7	CSVYRSYEQYF	TGCAGCGTTTATAGAAGCTACGAGCAGTACTTC
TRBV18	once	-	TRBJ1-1	CASSPRRDTEAFF	TGTGCCAGCTCACCACGGAGGGACACTGAAGCTTTCTTT
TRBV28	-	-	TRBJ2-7	CASSFTDGAITYEQYF	TGTGCCAGCAGTTTCACCGACGGGGCCATTACCTACGAGCAGTACTTC
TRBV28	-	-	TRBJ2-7	CASSLNYRGREYF	TGTGCCAGCAGTTTAAACTACAGGGGGAGGGAGTACTTC
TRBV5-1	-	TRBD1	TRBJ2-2	CASSPGQVKPGELFF	TGCGCCAGCAGCCCGGGACAGGTGAAGCCCGGGGAGCTGTTTTTT
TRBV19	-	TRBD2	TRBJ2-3	CASTTRTSGRLGTDTQYF	TGTGCCAGTACTACTAGGACTAGCGGGAGATTGGGCACAGATACGCAGTATTTT
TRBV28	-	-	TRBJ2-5	CASTSIRVPQETQYF	TGTGCCAGCACCTCTATCCGGGTGCCCCAAGAGACCCAGTACTTC
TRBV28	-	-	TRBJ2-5	CASSLLPREQYF	TGTGCCAGCAGCCTACTTCCCCGGGAGCAGTACTTC
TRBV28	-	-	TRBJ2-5	CASTTSSVGGPETQYF	TGTGCCAGCACCACCTCGTCGGTGGGAGGTCCGGAGACCCAGTACTTC
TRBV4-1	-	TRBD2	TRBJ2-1	CASSLRTSGPSYNEQFF	TGCGCCAGCAGCCTCCGGACTAGCGGGCCCTCCTACAATGAGCAGTTCTTC
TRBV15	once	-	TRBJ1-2	CATSRDSGDYGYTF	TGTGCCACCAGCAGAGATTCCGGGGACTATGGCTACACCTTC
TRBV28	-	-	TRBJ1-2	CASRQWGANYGYTF	TGTGCCAGCAGGCAGTGGGGAGCTAACTATGGCTACACCTTC
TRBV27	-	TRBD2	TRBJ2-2	CASSPRASGRATDTGELFF	TGTGCCAGCAGTCCCCGGGCTAGCGGGAGGGCCACGGACACCGGGGAGCTGTTTTTT
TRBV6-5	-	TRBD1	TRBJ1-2	CASRQGASGYTF	TGTGCCAGCAGACAGGGGGCGTCTGGCTACACCTTC
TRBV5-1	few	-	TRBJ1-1	CASNDQGNTEAFF	TGCGCCAGCAACGATCAGGGAAACACTGAAGCTTTCTTT
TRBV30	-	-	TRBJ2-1	CAWTRSYNEQFF	TGTGCCTGGACCCGATCCTACAATGAGCAGTTCTTC
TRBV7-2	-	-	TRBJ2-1	CASSLGRDTRLDEQFF	TGTGCCAGCAGCTTAGGTCGGGACACCCGCTTGGATGAGCAGTTCTTC
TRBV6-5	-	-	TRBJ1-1	CASSYGDKLRDTEAFF	TGTGCCAGCAGTTACGGGGACAAATTGCGTGACACTGAAGCTTTCTTT
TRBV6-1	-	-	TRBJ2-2	CGAGDVTGELFF	TGTGGCGCCGGGGATGTGACCGGGGAGCTGTTTTTT
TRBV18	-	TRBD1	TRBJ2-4	CASSQLTLQGALDIQYF	TGTGCCAGCTCACAGCTAACGTTACAGGGGGCTTTAGACATTCAGTACTTC
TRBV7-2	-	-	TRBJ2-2	CASTGGLLTGELFF	TGTGCCAGCACCGGGGGCCTACTTACCGGGGAGCTGTTTTTT
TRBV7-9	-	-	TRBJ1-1	CASSVRDGVSEAFF	TGTGCCAGCAGCGTCCGGGACGGAGTCTCTGAAGCTTTCTTT
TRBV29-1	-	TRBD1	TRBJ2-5	CSVKTGEETQYF	TGCAGCGTTAAGACAGGGGAAGAGACCCAGTACTTC
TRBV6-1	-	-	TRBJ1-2	CASIRRGIYGYTF	TGTGCCAGCATTCGCAGGGGAATCTATGGCTACACCTTC
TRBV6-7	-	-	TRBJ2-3	CASSYGQGGTDTQYF	TGTGCCAGCAGTTACGGGCAGGGTGGGACAGATACGCAGTATTTT
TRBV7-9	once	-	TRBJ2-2	CASSRITGELFF	TGTGCCAGCAGCCGCATTACCGGGGAGCTGTTTTTT
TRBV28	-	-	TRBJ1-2	CASMGDRTRGYTF	TGTGCCAGCATGGGAGACAGGACTCGCGGCTACACCTTC
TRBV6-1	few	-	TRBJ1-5	CASSPQGMTNQPQHF	TGTGCCAGCAGTCCACAGGGAATGACTAATCAGCCCCAGCATTTT
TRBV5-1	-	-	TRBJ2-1	CASSLEGDEQFF	TGCGCCAGCAGCTTGGAGGGCGATGAGCAGTTCTTC
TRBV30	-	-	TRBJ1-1	CAWSLLPGQKNTEAFF	TGTGCCTGGAGCCTCCTCCCTGGACAGAAGAACACTGAAGCTTTCTTT
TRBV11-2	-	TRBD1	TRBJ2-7	CASSTRGQGIRYEQYF	TGTGCCAGCAGCACCCGGGGACAGGGAATACGGTACGAGCAGTACTTC
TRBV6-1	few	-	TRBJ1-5	CASTIGEPQHF	TGTGCCAGCACCATAGGGGAGCCCCAGCATTTT
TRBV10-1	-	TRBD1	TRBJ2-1	CASSEGQGVDNEQFF	TGCGCCAGCAGTGAGGGACAGGGGGTTGACAATGAGCAGTTCTTC
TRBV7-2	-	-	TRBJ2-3	CASLTSGHGTDTQYF	TGTGCCTCTCTGACTTCGGGACACGGCACAGATACGCAGTATTTT
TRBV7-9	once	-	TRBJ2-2	CASSHPAGELFF	TGTGCCAGCAGCCATCCAGCCGGGGAGCTGTTTTTT
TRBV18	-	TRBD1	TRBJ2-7	CASSPPGGNNVYEQYF	TGTGCCAGCTCACCCCCAGGGGGTAACAATGTTTACGAGCAGTACTTC
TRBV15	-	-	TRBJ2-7	CATSRGTYLYEQYF	TGTGCCACCAGCAGAGGGACATACCTATACGAGCAGTACTTC
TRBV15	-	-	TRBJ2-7	CATSRDQGTYEQYF	TGTGCCACCAGCAGAGACCAGGGAACCTACGAGCAGTACTTC
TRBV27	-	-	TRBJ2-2	CASSPRGGRGTGELFF	TGTGCCAGCAGCCCTCGGGGCGGTCGGGGCACCGGGGAGCTGTTTTTT
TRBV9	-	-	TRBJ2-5	CASSVTSNREETQYF	TGTGCCAGCAGCGTCACTAGCAATCGGGAAGAGACCCAGTACTTC
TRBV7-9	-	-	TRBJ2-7	CASSPAGLGTYEQYF	TGTGCCAGCAGCCCCGCCGGCCTGGGCACCTACGAGCAGTACTTC
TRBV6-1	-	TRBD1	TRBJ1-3	CASSARRQGVENTIYF	TGTGCCAGCAGTGCGCGACGACAGGGGGTGGAAAACACCATATATTTT
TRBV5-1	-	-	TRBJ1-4	CASRRVGAPTNEKLFF	TGCGCCAGCAGGCGGGTTGGGGCACCAACTAATGAAAAACTGTTTTTT